This record covers a single T cell receptor beta chain. This clonotype was counted only a few times. It has no known antigen specificity. Qualities for individual bases were not recorded, and no much larger clone is one base off. The V end loses 7 bases and the J end loses 0 bases, and a stretch of 17 bases separates them. CDR1 LGHNT and CDR2 FRNRAP were looked up in the germline V gene. From the cysteine through the phenylalanine, the CDR3 covers 16 amino acids. The CDR3 DNA has 48 bases and is translated from base 1. The sample comes from a study of T cells in Graves' hyperthyroidism and ophthalmopathy (dated by TCRdb to the late 2010s). The study in broad terms: Peripheral blood was collected at initial diagnosis, before any treatment. The 100 or so discovery patients were randomly split 7:3 into training and test sets. Prospective prediction of ophthalmopathy was tested in an independent validation cohort of approximately 18 hyperthyroidism patients and 15 to 17 patients who later progressed to ophthalmopathy. In addition, the study compared T-cell repertoires in thyroid tissue and in blood from five or six Graves' hyperthyroidism patients. The paper reports TCR Vbeta CDR3 sequencing of 130 to 150 peripheral blood samples: 40 to 45 ophthalmopathy, fewer than 80 hyperthyroidism and 17 progressor patients. Once sampling was done, hyperthyroidism patients were given methimazole at a starting dose of 30 mg daily, whereas ophthalmopathy patients were given high-dose intravenous methylprednisolone. TCR V-J signatures able to tell the groups apart were searched for in a discovery cohort of 100 patients, of whom over 40 had Graves' ophthalmopathy and about 60 had stable Graves' hyperthyroidism.

Summary of the overall study and its limitations: Blood samples also contained most of the expanded thyroid clonotypes (frequency above 0.001), which suggests that blood repertoires may reflect thyroid immune responses. A model built on a 13 V-J signature distinguished ophthalmopathy from stable hyperthyroidism, reaching 87.88% sensitivity and 81.08% specificity in cross-validation and 80%/75% in testing. In validation, the model predicted progression to ophthalmopathy a median of roughly 6.5 months before onset, with over 60% sensitivity and 72.22% specificity. Sample size was not statistically predetermined, and investigators were not blinded to group allocation.

Amplification of TCR beta CDR3 regions was carried out from RNA transcripts. For the first round of RT-PCR on the TCR CDR3, the HTBI primer set was used together with the Qiagen OneStep RT-PCR kit. Libraries were constructed in a second round of multiplex PCR, after which size selection and purification were carried out. Paired-end sequencing of the libraries was performed with 100 bp reads on an Illumina HiSeq2000. Per the original workflow: Raw data were processed with SOAPnuke, discarding reads with adapters, uncalled bases, mean Phred below 15, or no exact constant-primer or identifier match. COPE v1.2.5 was used to merge the high-quality paired reads, and each unique nucleotide sequence was defined as a clonotype. Clonotypes were aligned to IMGT TRBV, TRBD and TRBJ reference segments using MiTCR v1.1. Only V-J combinations with frequency above 0.0001, covering approximately 99% of repertoires, were analysed. A TCS score was defined as the ratio between F50 (clonal expansion) and ExV (chaos), using BLOSUM62-based TCRdist between CDR3 peptides within each V-J. Welch's t-statistics and random forest reduced some 510 V-J features to around 14, which were used in a naive Bayes classifier (R e1071). TCRdb passed the public sequencing reads through fastp at Q25 and MiXCR, retaining productive beta sequences. Each CDR3 protein appears once, grouped with its most common genes and DNA. The V and J calls and clone size are TCRdb's, not the authors'. Across this sample there are nearly 600,000 distinct CDR3 sequences, with around 14% seen only once. Jointly, the top ten make up 5.8% of the sample.

The hyperthyroidism patients were between 18 and 65 years old and newly diagnosed, with a disease duration of less than 2 months. Exclusion was applied to patients with uncontrolled infections, other autoimmune diseases, pregnancy or lactation. Diagnoses relied on clinical symptoms, serum thyroxine and TRAb, thyroid ultrasound and orbital computed tomography. Blood from progressor patients was collected at the time of first diagnosis with hyperthyroidism, before any ophthalmopathy symptoms had appeared. PBMCs were separated from roughly 10 ml of fresh peripheral blood using Ficoll-Paque density gradient centrifugation. Patients classed as progressors first received a Graves' hyperthyroidism diagnosis and then went on to develop ophthalmopathy during follow-up. Trizol reagent was used to extract total RNA, and RNA quality was then checked on an Agilent 2100 Bioanalyzer.

Rearrangement joined TRBV12-5 to TRBJ2-3, and perhaps TRBD1 as D gene, on 6 matching bases. The specimen was blood. The clonotype originates from a woman aged 25-40 years with Graves' hyperthyroidism that later progressed to Graves' ophthalmopathy. The CDR3 loop reads CASALGATPSTDTQYF. The DNA sequence is given as TGTGCTAGTGCCCTGGGGGCAACACCTAGCACAGATACGCAGTATTTT.